This T cell receptor beta chain was profiled in a study of blood T cell repertoires in COVID-19. Looking at the study overall: Acute and convalescent COVID-19 samples came from the United States, Italy and Spain. Sources were T cells, B-cell-depleted T cells, or PBMCs; the material itself was cDNA or gDNA.

Losses at the gene ends were 7 bases for V and 1 base for J; bases not matched to a gene: 9. The CDR3 sequence is 16 residues long. Germline CDR1 is KGHDR and CDR2 is SFDVKD. The protocol was immunoSEQ multiplex PCR, while the TCRdb copy is restricted to in-frame clones and leaves out a portion. The table shows about 94,000 clones, with about 80% occurring only once. The gene calls are TRBV24-1 and TRBJ2-3; 8 positions agree with TRBD1. The sample taken for sequencing was peripheral blood. The sequence was obtained from a man in his sixties with acute or convalescent COVID-19. DNA for the CDR3: TGTGCCACCAGCCGTTGGACAGGGTGGGGCACAGATACGCAGTATTTT. This gives the protein CATSRWTGWGTDTQYF.